This paragraph covers one TCR beta chain sequence. This record belongs to a study of T cells after somatic rescue of genetic block. Clones were sequenced by immunoSEQ multiplex PCR, and TCRdb holds only the in-frame ones, with some missing. The sample shows 68,000 or so clones, less than 95% of them seen only once. The TCR originated in a middle-aged man. The material sequenced was peripheral blood mononuclear cells (PBMCs).

CDR3 residues: CASSRRGTGGTEAFF. CDR3 bases: TGTGCCAGCAGCCGCCGGGGGACAGGCGGCACTGAAGCTTTCTTT. The chain has TRBV6-5 and TRBJ1-1, with 8 positions matching TRBD1. Looked up from germline, CDR1 is MNHEY and CDR2 is SVGAGI. The CDR3 covers 15 residues. V was clipped by 6 bases and J by 4 bases; unmatched bases: 10.